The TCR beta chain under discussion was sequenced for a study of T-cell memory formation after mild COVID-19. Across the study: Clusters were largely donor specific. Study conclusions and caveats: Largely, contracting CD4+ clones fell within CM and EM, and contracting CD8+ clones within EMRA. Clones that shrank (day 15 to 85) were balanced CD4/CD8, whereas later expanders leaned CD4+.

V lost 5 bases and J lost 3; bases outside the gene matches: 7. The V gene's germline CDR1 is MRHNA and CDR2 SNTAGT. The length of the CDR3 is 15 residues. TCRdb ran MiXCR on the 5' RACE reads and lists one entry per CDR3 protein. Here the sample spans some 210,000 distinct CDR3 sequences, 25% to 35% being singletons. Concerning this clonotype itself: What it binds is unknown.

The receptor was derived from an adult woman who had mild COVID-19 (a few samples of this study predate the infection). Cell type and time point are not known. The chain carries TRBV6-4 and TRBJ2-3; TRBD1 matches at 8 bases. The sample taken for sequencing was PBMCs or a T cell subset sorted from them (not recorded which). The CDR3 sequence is CASSTQGAPTDTQYF. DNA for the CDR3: TGTGCCAGCAGTACGCAGGGGGCGCCTACAGATACGCAGTATTTT.